The entry below describes one TCR beta chain. This specimen comes from a study of blood T cell repertoires in COVID-19. About the study: The study drew acute and convalescent COVID-19 samples from the United States, Italy and Spain. Sources were T cells, B-cell-depleted T cells, or PBMCs; the material itself was cDNA or gDNA.

The study recruited people aged roughly 18 to 100 years across approximately 23 US areas. Participants reported their clinical history, and cohort assignment relied on those reports. Measured with immunoSEQ multiplex PCR; TCRdb has only the in-frame clones, and not every one. Of about 81,000 clones in the sample, around 89% were seen once. V lost 0 bases, J lost 15 bases, and 23 bases stayed unmatched. The CDR3 spans 19 residues. Germline CDR1 is SGHDN and CDR2 is FVKESK. The clonotype comes from a woman between 45 and 65 years old with acute COVID-19. Sequenced: PBMCs or T cells enriched from blood (not recorded which). The chain has TRBV14 and TRBJ2-1; 10 bases are shared with TRBD1. The DNA for the CDR3 is TGTGCCAGCAGCCAAGATATGTTCTCCGGGACAGGGGACTCTCAGGTTCGGTTCTTC. Translation gives CASSQDMFSGTGDSQVRFF.